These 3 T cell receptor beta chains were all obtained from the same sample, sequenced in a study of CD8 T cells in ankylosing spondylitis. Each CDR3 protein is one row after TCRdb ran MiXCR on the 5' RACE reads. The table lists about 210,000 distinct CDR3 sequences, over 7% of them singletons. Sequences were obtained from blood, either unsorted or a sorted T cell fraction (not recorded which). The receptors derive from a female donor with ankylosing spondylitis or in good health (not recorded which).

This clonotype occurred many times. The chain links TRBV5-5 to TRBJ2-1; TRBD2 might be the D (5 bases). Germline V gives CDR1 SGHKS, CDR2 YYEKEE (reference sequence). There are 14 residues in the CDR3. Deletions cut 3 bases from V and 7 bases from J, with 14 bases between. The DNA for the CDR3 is TGTGCCAGCAGCTCCGTCGAGGGTGGGAATGAGCAGTTCTTC. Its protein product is CASSSVEGGNEQFF.

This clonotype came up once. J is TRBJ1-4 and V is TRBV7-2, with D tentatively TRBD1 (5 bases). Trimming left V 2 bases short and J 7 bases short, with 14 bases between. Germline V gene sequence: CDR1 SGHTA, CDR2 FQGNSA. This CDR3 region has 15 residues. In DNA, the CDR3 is TGTGCCAGCAGCTTATTAGGGGCCGATTCTGAAAAACTGTTTTTT. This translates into CASSLLGADSEKLFF. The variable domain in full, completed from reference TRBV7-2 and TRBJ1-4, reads GAGVSQSPSNKVTEKGKDVELRCDPISGHTALYWYRQSLGQGLEFLIYFQGNSAPDKSGLPSDRFSAERTGGSVSTLTIQRTQQEDSAVYLCASSLLGADSEKLFFGSGTQLSVL.

CDR3 protein: CASSVTSARLNEQFF. The CDR3 DNA is TGTGCCAGCAGCGTAACTAGCGCCAGACTCAATGAGCAGTTCTTC. The rearrangement links TRBV11-2 to TRBJ2-1; TRBD2 matches at 7 bases. Germline V lookup: CDR1 SGHAT, CDR2 FQNNGV. V lost 5 bases to trimming and J lost 6 bases; unmatched junction nucleotides: 10. The CDR3 is made up of 15 amino acids. The full variable domain, with the rest looked up from reference TRBV11-2 and TRBJ2-1, is EAGVAQSPRYKIIEKRQSVAFWCNPISGHATLYWYQQILGQGPKLLIQFQNNGVVDDSQLPKDRFSAERLKGVDSTLKIQPAKLEDSAVYLCASSVTSARLNEQFFGPGTRLTVL.